This T cell receptor beta chain was sequenced during a study of glioma-infiltrating T cells after dendritic cell vaccination. Study summary: Dendritic cells derived from monocytes and pulsed with autologous tumor lysate formed the vaccine. Study-wide results and limits: Higher pretreatment TIL content predicted longer progression-free time and survival.

On this clone itself: Its antigen is as yet unknown.

J was trimmed by 5 bases and V by 5 bases; bases with no gene match: 7. The CDR3 has 14 residues. Germline-derived CDR1 and CDR2 are SGHTA and FQGNSA. Clones were read by immunoSEQ multiplex PCR, and TCRdb kept only the in-frame ones, dropping some. The sample includes around 3,100 clones, about 80% seen only once; the top ten take about 4.5%. The genes are TRBV7-2 and TRBJ2-7, with 9 bases aligning to TRBD2. The TCR originated in a human donor with glioblastoma. The starting material was tumor tissue, obtained before dendritic cell vaccination. CDR3 DNA: TGTGCCAGCAGCCGGATAGCGGGGGTGGACGAGCAGTACTTC. It specifies CASSRIAGVDEQYF.